The 3 T cell receptor beta chains below were found in one sample sequenced in a study of T cell changes during pregnancy in multiple sclerosis. Profiling relied on immunoSEQ multiplex PCR, and the TCRdb table lists in-frame clones only, not all of them. The profile shows roughly 25,000 clones, 85% to 90% of them singletons. Sequences were derived from CD4+ T cells from peripheral blood mononuclear cells, sampled in the first trimester of pregnancy. All receptors come from a female donor in good health, enrolled as a control in a pregnancy study.

This chain joins TRBV28 and TRBJ2-7; D is unclear. Trimming left V 5 bases short and J 0 bases short, with 14 bases between. The CDR3 contains 15 residues. The germline V gene has CDR1 MDHEN and CDR2 SYDVKM. As DNA, the CDR3 is TGTGCCAGCAGTGTTGGGTTGGCTAGCTCCTACGAGCAGTACTTC. It specifies CASSVGLASSYEQYF. The full variable domain, with the rest looked up from reference TRBV28 and TRBJ2-7, is DVKVTQSSRYLVKRTGEKVFLECVQDMDHENMFWYRQDPGLGLRLIYFSYDVKMKEKGDIPEGYSVSREKKERFSLILESASTNQTSMYLCASSVGLASSYEQYFGPGTRLTVT.

Details on this clone: Sequence at one end of the junction differs from germline and may be a read error. The J gene is TRBJ2-3, the V gene TRBV7-7; no reliable D call. The germline V gene encodes CDR1 SSHAT and CDR2 FNYEAQ (reference sequence). There are 13 residues in the CDR3. CDR3 region: CASSLAEEDTQYF. The CDR3 DNA follows: TGTGCTAGCAGCTTAGCTGAAGAGGATACGCAGTATTTT.

The chain combines TRBV10-3 with TRBJ2-7; D remains unclear. Germline assignment: CDR1 ENHRY and CDR2 SYGVKD. There are 12 residues in the CDR3. Between the trimmed V and J ends, which lost 3 bases and 2 bases, there was a span of 5 bases. CDR3 sequence reads: CAISDSPYEQYF. Written as DNA, the CDR3 is TGTGCCATCAGTGACTCTCCCTACGAGCAGTACTTC.